These T cell receptor beta chains were read from a single sample in a study of blood T cell repertoires in COVID-19. Sequencing was performed with immunoSEQ multiplex PCR; in TCRdb, only in-frame clones are kept and a portion is missing. The sample consists of 200,000 to 250,000 clones, approximately 80% of them appearing once. Sequencing was performed on peripheral blood. The receptors derive from a human donor in a cohort sampled during active COVID-19. CDR3s include the opening cysteine and the closing phenylalanine or tryptophan. The D gene is left open where the match is weak. Expanded clones are given a class, and other clones once, few, many or no size at all.

d_gene	abundance	v_gene	j_gene	CDR3nt	CDR3aa
TRBD1	NA	TRBV10-3	TRBJ1-1	TGTGCCATCAGTGGAGAGACAGGGGGCCCACACCGTGGAGCTTTCTTT	CAISGETGGPHRGAFF
NA	once	TRBV20-1	TRBJ2-1	TGCAGTGCTAGGGGGAGGAGTGAGCAGTTCTTC	CSARGRSEQFF
NA	NA	TRBV3-1/TRBV3-2	TRBJ2-2	TGTGCCAGCAGCCAAGGACACCGACCGAACACCGGGGAGCTGTTTTTT	CASSQGHRPNTGELFF
NA	once	TRBV24-1	TRBJ2-5	TGTGCCACCAGTGAAGCCCCTCAATTAAGTGGCCAAGAGACCCAGTACTTC	CATSEAPQLSGQETQYF
NA	NA	TRBV3-1/TRBV3-2	TRBJ1-5	TGTGCCAGCAGCCAAGGGGGCCCACCCAATCAGCCCCAGCATTTT	CASSQGGPPNQPQHF
TRBD2	NA	TRBV5-1	TRBJ2-7	TGCGCCAGCAGCTTAGAGTCCGGGACTAGCGGCTACGAGCAGTACTTC	CASSLESGTSGYEQYF
TRBD1	NA	TRBV2	TRBJ2-7	TGTGCCAGCCCCCGTACAGGGGGCGGCCGCTACGAGCAGTACTTC	CASPRTGGGRYEQYF
NA	NA	TRBV12-3/TRBV12-4	TRBJ2-7	TGTGCCAGCAGCCACTCTTTCTACGAGCAGTACTTC	CASSHSFYEQYF
NA	few	TRBV6-4	TRBJ1-5	TGTGCCAGCAGCTTGGGGACAACTAAGCCGTCTAGCAATCAGCCCCAGCATTTT	CASSLGTTKPSSNQPQHF
NA	NA	TRBV18	TRBJ1-6	TGTGCCAGCTCACCGGGCCGGGCAGGGAAGAATTCACCCCTCCACTTT	CASSPGRAGKNSPLHF
TRBD1	NA	TRBV13	TRBJ1-1	TGTGCCAGCAGCGGATACAGGGGGGATACTGAAGCTTTCTTT	CASSGYRGDTEAFF
NA	NA	TRBV2	TRBJ2-1	TGTGCCAGCAGGCAGGGCCGTAGCTCCTACAATGAGCAGTTCTTC	CASRQGRSSYNEQFF
TRBD1	NA	TRBV19	TRBJ2-7	TGTGCCAGTAGTATGAGGACAGGCACCGACGAGCAGTACTTC	CASSMRTGTDEQYF
NA	NA	TRBV28	TRBJ1-1	TGTGCCAGCAGTTTATATGGCAGTTACACTGAAGCTTTCTTT	CASSLYGSYTEAFF
NA	many	TRBV10-3	TRBJ2-7	TGTGCCATCAGTGGGGGACAAAAGAGCTCCTACGAGCAGTACTTC	CAISGGQKSSYEQYF
TRBD2	NA	TRBV6-5	TRBJ2-5	TGTGCCAGCAGCTCCGGACTAGCAGTGACCCAGTACTTC	CASSSGLAVTQYF
NA	NA	TRBV9	TRBJ1-1	TGTGCCAGCAGCCCCAGCTTCGGGATGAACACTGAAGCTTTCTTT	CASSPSFGMNTEAFF
NA	NA	TRBV10-3	TRBJ2-7	TGTGCCATCCGAGGATCCGGGAACTCCTACGAGCAGTACTTC	CAIRGSGNSYEQYF
NA	NA	TRBV5-6	TRBJ1-2	TGTGCCAGCAGCCCGAGGACGGGGAACTATGGCTACACCTTC	CASSPRTGNYGYTF
TRBD2	NA	TRBV4-2	TRBJ2-5	TGTGCCAGCAGCCAAACTAGCGGGGGCCCCCAAGAGACCCAGTACTTC	CASSQTSGGPQETQYF
TRBD2	few	TRBV7-6	TRBJ2-1	TGTGCCAGCAGCTTAGGGGGTTTTGCGGGAGGGCAAGACAATGAGCAGTTCTTC	CASSLGGFAGGQDNEQFF
TRBD1	NA	TRBV10-3	TRBJ1-1	TGTGCCATCAGTGAGTCACAGGGGGATTCCACTGAAGCTTTCTTT	CAISESQGDSTEAFF
TRBD1	NA	TRBV2	TRBJ2-7	TGTGCCGGCAGGACAGGGGAAAACTACGAGCAGTACTTC	CAGRTGENYEQYF
NA	many	TRBV6-4	TRBJ1-6	TGTGCCAGCAGTGACTCCGGGGGTAGTGCTTCACCCCTCCACTTT	CASSDSGGSASPLHF
TRBD2	NA	TRBV7-2	TRBJ2-3	TGTGCCAGCAGCTTAGTCACTAGCGGGGGGGGCGATACGCAGTATTTT	CASSLVTSGGGDTQYF
TRBD1	NA	TRBV11-2	TRBJ1-2	TGTGCCAGCAGCTTAGGACAGGGCGGTGGCTACACCTTC	CASSLGQGGGYTF
NA	NA	TRBV3-1/TRBV3-2	TRBJ1-2	TGTGCCAGCAGCCCTACAGGGATAACTAACTATGGCTACACCTTC	CASSPTGITNYGYTF
TRBD1	NA	TRBV15	TRBJ2-5	TGTGCCACCAGCACAGTAGGGGGCCCTCTCCAAGAGACCCAGTACTTC	CATSTVGGPLQETQYF
TRBD2	NA	TRBV12-3/TRBV12-4	TRBJ2-1	TGTGCCAGCAACATAGCGGGAGTCGATGAGCAGTTCTTC	CASNIAGVDEQFF
TRBD1	NA	TRBV9	TRBJ2-2	TGTGCCAGCAGTGCGGGGACAGGGTCCCCCGGGGAGCTGTTTTTT	CASSAGTGSPGELFF
TRBD1	NA	TRBV6-6	TRBJ1-2	TGTGCCAGCAAAACCGGGACAGGGCGAGATGGCTACACCTTC	CASKTGTGRDGYTF
TRBD1	NA	TRBV19	TRBJ1-2	TGTGCCAGTACCCCGGACAGGGTCGTATCTTATGGCTACACCTTC	CASTPDRVVSYGYTF
NA	NA	TRBV11-1	TRBJ1-5	TGTGCCAGCAGCTTAGACAGAATCAATCAGCCCCAGCATTTT	CASSLDRINQPQHF
TRBD1	NA	TRBV5-4	TRBJ2-5	TGTGCCAGCAGCCCTCTGACAGGGAGTGAGCAAGAGACCCAGTACTTC	CASSPLTGSEQETQYF
TRBD1	once	TRBV25-1	TRBJ2-7	TGTGCCAGCAGTGCCTCCGGGACAGTGTCCTACGAGCAGTACTTC	CASSASGTVSYEQYF
NA	NA	TRBV19	TRBJ2-2	TGTGCCAGTAGTATCAGGGGTGACGGGGAGCTGTTTTTT	CASSIRGDGELFF
TRBD2	NA	TRBV6-2/TRBV6-3	TRBJ2-3	TGTGCCAGCAGTCTACTAGCGGTCCTCACAGATACGCAGTATTTT	CASSLLAVLTDTQYF
NA	NA	TRBV5-4	TRBJ2-7	TGTGCCAGCAGCTTGAATGGGGCCCGCTACGAGCAGTACTTC	CASSLNGARYEQYF
NA	NA	TRBV24-1	TRBJ2-3	TGTGCCACCAGTGATTTTGGGAATAGGGGTACGCAGTATTTT	CATSDFGNRGTQYF
NA	NA	TRBV7-9	TRBJ2-2	TGTGCCAGCAGGAGGAACACCGGGGAGCTGTTTTTT	CASRRNTGELFF
TRBD2	NA	TRBV7-2	TRBJ2-2	TGTGCCAGCAGCTTACCCAGCGGGACGGGGACCGGGGAGCTGTTTTTT	CASSLPSGTGTGELFF
NA	NA	TRBV19	TRBJ1-1	TGTGCCAGTAGTATACGAGTTACTCTGAACACTGAAGCTTTCTTT	CASSIRVTLNTEAFF
TRBD2	NA	TRBV7-2	TRBJ2-3	TGTGCCAGCAGCTTTGGACTAGCGGGAGGGTCAGATACGCAGTATTTT	CASSFGLAGGSDTQYF
TRBD2	NA	TRBV14	TRBJ2-1	TGTGCCAGCAACCGACTAGCGGGGGGCCTCAATGAGCAGTTCTTC	CASNRLAGGLNEQFF
NA	NA	TRBV5-1	TRBJ1-1	TGCGCCAGCAGCGGAGGAGGAGCCGGGCCCGGCACTGAAGCTTTCTTT	CASSGGGAGPGTEAFF
TRBD1	NA	TRBV15	TRBJ2-7	TGTGCCACCAGCAGGGGGACAGGGCCCTACGAGCAGTACTTC	CATSRGTGPYEQYF
NA	NA	TRBV13	TRBJ2-7	TGTGCCAGCCGGGACACCTTGGGGGAGCAGTACTTC	CASRDTLGEQYF
NA	NA	TRBV24-1	TRBJ1-5	TGTGCCACCAACGGCGAGGGCAATCAGCCCCAGCATTTT	CATNGEGNQPQHF
TRBD1	NA	TRBV11-3	TRBJ2-1	TGTGCCAGCAGCAGCTGGGACAGGGGGGTCTCCTACAATGAGCAGTTCTTC	CASSSWDRGVSYNEQFF
TRBD2	once	TRBV29-1	TRBJ2-3	TGCAGCGTTGAGGTTTTTCTAGCGGGGGTGCCAATCCCCACAGATACGCAGTATTTT	CSVEVFLAGVPIPTDTQYF